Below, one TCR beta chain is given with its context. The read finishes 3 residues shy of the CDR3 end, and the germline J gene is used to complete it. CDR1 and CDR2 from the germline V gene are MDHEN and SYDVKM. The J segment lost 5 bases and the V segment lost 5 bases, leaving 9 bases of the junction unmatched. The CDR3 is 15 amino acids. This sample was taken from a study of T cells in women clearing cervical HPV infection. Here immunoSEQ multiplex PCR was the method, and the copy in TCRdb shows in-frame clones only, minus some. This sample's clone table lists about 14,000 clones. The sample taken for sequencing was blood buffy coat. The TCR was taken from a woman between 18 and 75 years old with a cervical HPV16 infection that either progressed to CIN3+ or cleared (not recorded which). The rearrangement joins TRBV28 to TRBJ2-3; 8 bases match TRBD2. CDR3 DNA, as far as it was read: TGTGCCAGCAGTAAACCGGGACTAGGTGTAGATACG. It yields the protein CASSKPGLGVDT. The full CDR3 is CASSKPGLGVDTQYF.